This T cell receptor (beta chain) was identified during a study of shared clonotypes between healthy human individuals. Remarks on this clone: At the DNA level, this CDR3 is encoded by other sequences in the same sample as well.

Adult donors, all healthy and HIV-negative, had no recent acute infections or vaccinations. CD4+ cells yielded CD45RA+ naive and CD45RA-negative memory subsets. The method was immunoSEQ multiplex PCR; TCRdb's version includes in-frame clones alone and lacks a portion of them. The sample yields 950,000 to 1,100,000 clones, 75% to 80% seen once. V lost 11 bases and J lost 1, with 14 bases in between. In germline, CDR1 is SNHLY, CDR2 FYNNEI. The CDR3 runs to 13 residues. Sequenced: memory CD4+ T cells from PBMCs. The subset here: CD45RA-negative fraction. The origin of this receptor is a man aged 18 to 29 in good health. Some clones in this sample may be carry-over from other donors' samples. The chain recombines TRBV2 with TRBJ1-1; weak D call: TRBD1 (6 bases). This CDR3 reads CAVYRDRNTEAFF. The DNA for the CDR3 is TGTGCCGTTTACAGGGATCGGAACACTGAAGCTTTCTTT.